The 25 T cell receptor beta chains in this list originate from one sample, sequenced in a study of radiotherapy plus CTLA-4 blockade in lung cancer. Measured with immunoSEQ multiplex PCR; TCRdb has only the in-frame clones, and not every one. The repertoire includes tens of thousands of clones, more than 75% of them detected once, and 15% to 20% sits in the top ten. The source was peripheral blood, collected from a patient treated with radiotherapy plus ipilimumab. The source of these receptors is a human donor with non-small cell lung cancer that progressed on radiotherapy plus ipilimumab.

V usage is TRBV19 and J usage is TRBJ1-2, with 9 bases lining up with TRBD1. Losses at the gene ends were 5 bases for V and 3 bases for J; bases not matched to a gene: 4. Germline values: CDR1 LNHDA, CDR2 SQIVND (reference sequence). CDR3 length: 14 amino acids. The CDR3 DNA reads as TGTGCCAGTAGTCGACAGGGGGTTGACTATGGCTACACCTTC. As protein: CASSRQGVDYGYTF.

CDR3 nucleotides: TGTGCCAGCAGCTCCGGGTTCGAAGCTTTCTTT. This sequence encodes CASSSGFEAFF. The chain joins TRBV28 to TRBJ1-1; D unclear. This CDR3 comprises 11 residues. V lost 6 bases, J lost 8 bases, and 10 bases lay in between. The germline V gene encodes CDR1 MDHEN and CDR2 SYDVKM.

The rearrangement joins TRBV4-2 to TRBJ2-5, with 10 bases lining up with TRBD2. V gave up 0 bases and J gave up 6 bases; unmatched junction bases: 10. The CDR3 has 17 residues. Per the germline V gene, CDR1 is LGHNA and CDR2 is YNFKEQ. This CDR3 is CASSQDSSGGAAKTQYF. The DNA for the CDR3 is TGTGCCAGCAGCCAAGATAGCAGCGGGGGGGCCGCGAAGACCCAGTACTTC.

The chain is built from TRBV27 and TRBJ2-1; possibly TRBD2 for D (5 bases). Germline V gene lookup returns CDR1 MNHEY and CDR2 SMNVEV (reference sequence). Trimming took off 6 bases at V and 3 bases at J, with 12 bases between the two ends. The CDR3 extends over 14 amino acids. The CDR3 DNA reads as TGTGCCAGCAGGAACGCGGGCTACTACAATGAGCAGTTCTTC. Translation: CASRNAGYYNEQFF.

The table lists this clone with a few counts. The J gene is TRBJ2-2, the V gene TRBV6-6; D possibly corresponds to TRBD2 (6 bases). There are 15 residues in the CDR3. V lost 4 bases, J lost 2 bases, and 11 bases lay in between. Per germline, CDR1 MNHNY and CDR2 SVGAGI (reference sequence). The CDR3 DNA is TGTGCCAGCAGTTTACGGGAGAGCAACACCGGGGAGCTGTTTTTT. It translates to CASSLRESNTGELFF.

The rearrangement uses TRBV12-5 and TRBJ2-2; no reliable D call. The CDR3 is 14 amino acids. Trimming stripped 1 base from V and 3 bases from J, with 6 bases between. The germline gives CDR1 LGHNT, CDR2 FRNRAP. In DNA, the CDR3 is TGTGCTAGTGGTTTGGCCCTACACACCGGGGAGCTGTTTTTT. This encodes CASGLALHTGELFF.

The chain joins TRBV27 to TRBJ2-5; 8 nucleotides match TRBD2. Germline trimming cut 5 bases from V and 7 bases from J; bases unmatched to any gene: 12. The germline gives CDR1 MNHEY, CDR2 SMNVEV (reference sequence). This CDR3 has 15 residues. CDR3 nucleotides: TGTGCCAGCAGTCGCTATTCGGCGGGGGGCTGGACCCAGTACTTC. Residues: CASSRYSAGGWTQYF.

This clone occurred once. Different DNA sequences within this sample yield the same CDR3. This chain links TRBV5-4 with TRBJ1-1, with D possibly TRBD1 on 5 matching bases. CDR1 and CDR2 from the germline V gene are SGHNT and YYREEE (reference sequence). This CDR3 region has 15 residues. Trimming took 5 bases from V and 1 from J, leaving 15 bases between them. The CDR3 protein is CASSRAGQSNTEAFF. In DNA form, the CDR3 reads TGTGCCAGCAGTCGCGCGGGGCAGTCGAACACTGAAGCTTTCTTT.

The V gene is TRBV27, the J gene TRBJ1-2; D remains ambiguous. CDR1 and CDR2 from the germline V gene are MNHEY and SMNVEV (reference sequence). The CDR3 is 17 residues long. V was clipped by 2 bases and J by 3 bases, with 19 bases between them. The CDR3: CASSLVATMRADYGYTF. For the CDR3, the DNA is TGTGCCAGCAGTTTAGTTGCCACTATGAGGGCCGACTATGGCTACACCTTC.

This clone has only a few counts. The chain carries TRBV6-5 and TRBJ1-5; weak D call: TRBD1 (5 bases). CDR1 and CDR2 from the germline V gene are MNHEY and SVGAGI. The CDR3 totals 14 residues. The V gene lost 6 bases and the J gene lost 4 bases, with 13 bases spanning the gap. For the CDR3, the DNA is TGTGCCAGCAGCCCAAGGGGAATAAATCAGCCCCAGCATTTT. Encoded protein: CASSPRGINQPQHF.

This rearrangement joins TRBV7-8 to TRBJ2-7; 8 nucleotides line up with TRBD1. The junction had 7 bases not matched to a gene; V was cut back by 2 bases and J by 7 bases. In germline, CDR1 is SGHVS, CDR2 FQNEAQ. The CDR3 runs 14 residues. CDR3: CASSLYDRGGEQYF. In DNA form, the CDR3 reads TGTGCCAGCAGCTTATATGACAGGGGCGGGGAGCAGTACTTC.

The rearrangement uses TRBV10-3 and TRBJ2-3; 7 bases map to TRBD2. The J segment lost 5 bases and the V segment lost 4 bases, leaving 12 bases of the junction unmatched. Germline loops: CDR1 ENHRY, CDR2 SYGVKD. The length of the CDR3 is 16 residues. In nucleotides, the CDR3 is TGTGCCATCAGTGGAAGGGGCGGATCGGGGGGAGATACGCAGTATTTT. Protein product: CAISGRGGSGGDTQYF.

The chain uses TRBV4-3 and TRBJ1-6; 10 nucleotides align to TRBD1. The V segment lost 4 bases and the J segment 6 bases; nucleotides outside the gene matches: 3. The V gene's germline CDR1 is LGHNA and CDR2 YSLEER. The CDR3 extends over 15 amino acids. CDR3 sequence (DNA): TGCGCCAGCAGCCGACAGGGGGCTTCTAATTCACCCCTCCACTTT. Translation gives CASSRQGASNSPLHF.

The chain uses TRBV6-4 and TRBJ2-5; 10 nucleotides match TRBD1. CDR1 is MRHNA, CDR2 SNTAGT, per germline. This CDR3 comprises 14 residues. Trimming cost V 6 bases and J 4 bases; bases outside gene matches: 5. CDR3 sequence reads: CASSATGGGETQYF. CDR3 sequence (DNA): TGTGCCAGCAGCGCGACAGGGGGCGGAGAGACCCAGTACTTC.

This clone appeared once. The J gene is TRBJ1-4, the V gene TRBV25-1; 9 positions match TRBD1. Germline lookup yields CDR1 MGHDK and CDR2 SYGVNS. The CDR3 sequence is 12 residues long. V shed 7 bases and J 12 bases; nucleotides not matched to a gene: 6. CDR3: CASTLRTGELFF. In DNA, the CDR3 is TGTGCCAGCACCCTAAGGACAGGGGAACTGTTTTTT.

The chain has TRBV7-5 and TRBJ2-1; the table names TRBD2, a call not compared with the DNA. TRBV7-5 is annotated as a pseudogene. The CDR3 has 19 residues. The CDR3 region is CARSRRTGTSGSSYNEQFF. CDR3 sequence (DNA): TGTGCCAGAAGCCGCCGAACCGGGACTAGCGGGAGCTCCTACAATGAGCAGTTCTTC.

The CDR3 nucleotides read TGTGCCAGCATTGGGACTAGCCAACCTCTCTCCAAGTACTTC. Translated: CASIGTSQPLSKYF. The chain recombines TRBV2 with TRBJ2-7; 9 nucleotides align to TRBD2. Losses at the gene ends were 7 bases for V and 11 bases for J; bases not matched to a gene: 15. The length of the CDR3 is 14 residues. CDR1 and CDR2 (germline): SNHLY, FYNNEI.

The chain links TRBV2 to TRBJ2-5, with D perhaps matching TRBD1 or TRBD2 (6 bases each). The V end lost 10 bases, the J end lost 3 bases, and 18 bases lay between the germline ends. The germline V gene has CDR1 SNHLY and CDR2 FYNNEI. The CDR3 has 14 residues. CDR3 loop: CATLVSGAEETQYF. DNA of the CDR3: TGTGCCACCCTCGTATCGGGGGCCGAAGAGACCCAGTACTTC.

This rearrangement joins TRBV7-2 to TRBJ1-1; D unresolved. The V gene's germline CDR1 is SGHTA and CDR2 FQGNSA. V was pared by 3 bases and J by 1 base, with 9 bases between. The CDR3 spans 14 residues. For the CDR3, the DNA is TGTGCCAGCAGCTTGTCCGCGGCGAACACTGAAGCTTTCTTT. It codes for CASSLSAANTEAFF.

The chain is built from TRBV10-3 and TRBJ2-3; D uncertain. CDR3 size: 12 residues. Trimming took off 0 bases at V and 2 bases at J, with 0 bases between the two ends. The V gene's germline CDR1 is ENHRY and CDR2 SYGVKD. The CDR3 DNA reads TGTGCCATCAGTGAGTCCACAGATACGCAGTATTTT. Amino acid sequence: CAISESTDTQYF.

The genes are TRBV30 and TRBJ1-2; D call uncertain. V lost 3 bases to trimming and J lost 1 base, with 6 bases between them. The germline gives CDR1 GTSNPN, CDR2 SVGIG (reference sequence). The CDR3 runs to 12 residues. This CDR3 is CAWSGDNYGYTF. As DNA, the CDR3 is TGTGCCTGGAGCGGGGATAACTATGGCTACACCTTC. The full variable domain, completed using reference TRBV30 and TRBJ1-2, is SQTIHQWPATLVQPVGSPLSLECTVEGTSNPNLYWYRQAAGRGLQLLFYSVGIGQISSEVPQNLSASRPQDRQFILSSKKLLLSDSGFYLCAWSGDNYGYTFGSGTRLTVV.

The rearrangement joins TRBV7-6 to TRBJ2-7; unclear D gene. This CDR3 is 14 amino acids long. Per germline, CDR1 SGHVS and CDR2 FNYEAQ. V was clipped by 0 bases and J by 2 bases, with 8 bases between them. This CDR3 is CASSLASHAYEQYF. The CDR3 DNA follows: TGTGCCAGCAGCTTAGCCAGCCATGCCTACGAGCAGTACTTC.

This chain connects TRBV28 to TRBJ2-5; a weak D match, TRBD2 (5 bases). Trimming cost V 6 bases and J 5 bases, with 22 bases left between them. Germline V CDR1 and CDR2: MDHEN, SYDVKM. CDR3 length: 16 residues. The CDR3 nucleotides are TGTGCCAGCAGACCGGACTCCCGGGCGGTCGGGGAGACCCAGTACTTC. Its protein product is CASRPDSRAVGETQYF.

The V call is TRBV27, the J call TRBJ1-6; 7 nucleotides match TRBD1. V shed 0 bases, J shed 7 bases, and the junction held 3 bases outside the gene matches. This CDR3 spans 15 amino acids. The germline V gene has CDR1 MNHEY and CDR2 SMNVEV (reference sequence). DNA of the CDR3: TGTGCCAGCAGTTTATCACAGGGGATAAATTCACCCCTCCACTTT. Amino acids: CASSLSQGINSPLHF.

Comment on this clone: The same CDR3 also results from other DNA sequences found in this sample. The chain employs TRBV5-1 and TRBJ1-1; no clear D gene. With 3 bases removed from V and 0 bases from J, the gap between germline ends came to 6 bases. CDR1 and CDR2 (germline): SGHRS, YFSETQ. The CDR3 consists of 13 residues. For the CDR3, the DNA is TGCGCCAGCAGCTCTGGCATGAACACTGAAGCTTTCTTT. Protein product: CASSSGMNTEAFF.